This is a list of T cell receptor beta chains from one sample in a study of Ad26.COV2.S vaccination and SARS-CoV-2 variants. Measured with immunoSEQ multiplex PCR; TCRdb has only the in-frame clones, and not every one. This table holds roughly 250,000 clones, around 85% found once. The sequencing used peripheral blood, collected in a trial of Ad26.COV2.S vaccine versus placebo. The receptors derive from a person between 18 and 65 years old who received the Ad26.COV2.S COVID-19 vaccine or a placebo. CDR3s include the opening cysteine and the closing phenylalanine or tryptophan. D genes are given only for firm matches. The size of a clone is reported for some rows only, either as once, few or many, or as a class for expanded clones.

TRBV7-7	many	TRBD2	TRBJ2-2	TGTGCCAGCAGCTTATTAGCGGGAGCAGGTGGGGAGCTGTTTTTT	CASSLLAGAGGELFF
TRBV18	-	TRBD1	TRBJ1-4	TGTGCCAGCTCACCAGGTCAGGGGGCAGAGGAAAAACTGTTTTTT	CASSPGQGAEEKLFF
TRBV7-3	-	-	TRBJ1-1	TGTGCCAGCAGCTTAGCGAGGAACACTGAAGCTTTCTTT	CASSLARNTEAFF
TRBV9	-	-	TRBJ1-4	TGTGCCAGCAGTCCTCGAGCTAATGAAAAACTGTTTTTT	CASSPRANEKLFF
TRBV15	-	-	TRBJ1-1	TGTGCCACCAGTAGAGTAGGGGAAACTGAAGCTTTCTTT	CATSRVGETEAFF
TRBV5-1	-	TRBD1	TRBJ1-1	TGCGCCAGCAGCTTCTCAGGGGGCATCACTGAAGCTTTCTTT	CASSFSGGITEAFF
TRBV6-5	-	-	TRBJ1-1	TGTGCCAGCAGTAGCCGACAGACCCACACTGAAGCTTTCTTT	CASSSRQTHTEAFF
TRBV5-1	once	-	TRBJ2-3	TGCGCCAGCAGCCCCCGCACAGTCCAAGATACGCAGTATTTT	CASSPRTVQDTQYF
TRBV24-1	-	TRBD1	TRBJ2-1	TGTGCCACCAGTCACGGGACAGGGGTTTTCAATGAGCAGTTCTTC	CATSHGTGVFNEQFF
TRBV15	-	-	TRBJ2-7	TGTGCCACCAGCAGAGGGGGCATTAGTTCCTACGAGCAGTACTTC	CATSRGGISSYEQYF
TRBV9	-	TRBD1	TRBJ2-1	TGTGCCAGCAGCGTAGCTGGGACAGGAAATAACAATGAGCAGTTCTTC	CASSVAGTGNNNEQFF
TRBV5-6	-	TRBD2	TRBJ2-7	TGTGCCAGCAGCTTGTTTAGCGGGGGGCCCTACGAGCAGTACTTC	CASSLFSGGPYEQYF
TRBV5-8	-	-	TRBJ2-1	TGTGCCAGCAGCCCCCCCATGGGACATTACAATGAGCAGTTCTTC	CASSPPMGHYNEQFF
TRBV18	-	-	TRBJ2-1	TGTGCCAGCTCACCGACAGCAAGCTCCTACAATGAGCAGTTCTTC	CASSPTASSYNEQFF
TRBV7-2	-	TRBD2	TRBJ2-2	TGTGCCAGCAGCCCGGTCGGGGGGGGCACCGGGGAGCTGTTTTTT	CASSPVGGGTGELFF
TRBV5-1	-	-	TRBJ2-3	TGCGCCAGCAGCTTGGTCCTAGCAGCTAGCACAGATACGCAGTATTTT	CASSLVLAASTDTQYF
TRBV4-2	-	TRBD2	TRBJ2-2	TGTGCCAGCAGCCCTCAAGGCCTAGCGGGAAAGTCTACCGGGGAGCTGTTTTTT	CASSPQGLAGKSTGELFF
TRBV7-6	-	-	TRBJ2-5	TGTGCCAGCAGCTCCCGACCCCTCCTGACGGGGGAGACCCAGTACTTC	CASSSRPLLTGETQYF
TRBV15	-	-	TRBJ2-1	TGTGCCACCAGCAGAGATAACACGAGGCATGAGCAGTTCTTC	CATSRDNTRHEQFF
TRBV2	-	-	TRBJ1-3	TGTGCCAGCAGTTCCGGGACGACTGGAAACACCATATATTTT	CASSSGTTGNTIYF
TRBV6-5	once	TRBD1	TRBJ2-5	TGTGCCAGCAGTTACTCGATCAGGGGGGAGACCCAGTACTTC	CASSYSIRGETQYF
TRBV27	-	-	TRBJ2-4	TGTGCCAGCAGACCCTATCCGGGACTCGCCTCGGGAAACATTCAGTACTTC	CASRPYPGLASGNIQYF
TRBV6-2/TRBV6-3	-	-	TRBJ1-2	TGTGCCAGCAGCCGATACGGGGATGGCTACACCTTC	CASSRYGDGYTF
TRBV10-2	-	TRBD1	TRBJ1-1	TGCGCCAGCAGTGAGGGGACAGGTTTGAACACTGAAGCTTTCTTT	CASSEGTGLNTEAFF
TRBV5-1	-	-	TRBJ2-2	TGCGCCAGCAGACAGGGCGGCACCGGGGAGCTGTTTTTT	CASRQGGTGELFF
TRBV21-1	-	-	TRBJ1-5	TGTGCTAGCAGCAAAGCCGGGCGGATTAGCAATCAGCCCCAGCATTTT	CASSKAGRISNQPQHF
TRBV5-1	-	TRBD2	TRBJ2-5	TGCGCCAGCACTAGACCGGGACTAGAGATTTTGGAGACCCAGTACTTC	CASTRPGLEILETQYF
TRBV6-2/TRBV6-3	-	-	TRBJ1-5	TGTGCCAGCAGCTTATCGGGCCACTCCCAGCATTTT	CASSLSGHSQHF
TRBV19	-	-	TRBJ2-2	TGTGCCAGTAGTGCCCCGGGACTTTTAACCGGGGAGCTGTTTTTT	CASSAPGLLTGELFF
TRBV6-5	-	TRBD2	TRBJ2-1	TGTGCCAGCAGTCCCCCTGGGGCGGGAGCTGAGCAGTTCTTC	CASSPPGAGAEQFF
TRBV18	-	-	TRBJ2-4	TGTGCCAGCTCACTACTAGCCAAAAACATTCAGTACTTC	CASSLLAKNIQYF
TRBV19	-	TRBD2	TRBJ2-1	TGTGCCAGTAGTATCGCGGGGGCCTACAATGAGCAGTTCTTC	CASSIAGAYNEQFF
TRBV7-9	-	-	TRBJ2-3	TGTGCCAGCAGCCTGCCAATCACAGATACGCAGTATTTT	CASSLPITDTQYF
TRBV9	-	-	TRBJ2-1	TGTGCCAGCAGCGTAGGTCCAGGAGAGTACAATGAGCAGTTCTTC	CASSVGPGEYNEQFF
TRBV7-2	-	-	TRBJ2-3	TGTGCCAGCAGCAAAGGACTGAGCGGCGGCACAGATACGCAGTATTTT	CASSKGLSGGTDTQYF
TRBV4-3	few	TRBD1	TRBJ1-4	TGCGCCAGCAGCCAAGGAAGGGACAGCGGAAATGAAAAACTGTTTTTT	CASSQGRDSGNEKLFF
TRBV24-1	-	TRBD2	TRBJ2-5	TGTGCCACCAGTGACTGGACTAGCGGGAGTGGTGAGACCCAGTACTTC	CATSDWTSGSGETQYF
TRBV6-1	-	-	TRBJ2-6	TGTGCCAGCAGCGAAGCGGCCGGAGGAAGCTCTGGGGCCAACGTCCTGACTTTC	CASSEAAGGSSGANVLTF
TRBV10-2	once	-	TRBJ2-1	TGCGCCAGCAGTGAACGAGACTCCTACAATGAGCAGTTCTTC	CASSERDSYNEQFF
TRBV29-1	-	-	TRBJ2-2	TGCAGCGTTTCACAGAACACCGGGGAGCTGTTTTTT	CSVSQNTGELFF
TRBV3-1/TRBV3-2	-	TRBD2	TRBJ2-7	TGTGCCAGCAGCCCTACACCGGGGGGGGCCTACGAGCAGTACTTC	CASSPTPGGAYEQYF
TRBV11-2	-	TRBD1	TRBJ1-6	TGTGCCAGCAGCCGGACAGGAGATAATTCACCCCTCCACTTT	CASSRTGDNSPLHF
TRBV11-3	-	-	TRBJ2-1	TGTGCCAGCAGTTTGACGGGGGCTGGGAATGAGCAGTTCTTC	CASSLTGAGNEQFF
TRBV5-1	-	TRBD1	TRBJ2-1	TGCGCCAGCAGCTTGGCCGTCGTGGGACAGGGTGGGTCTGAGCAGTTCTTC	CASSLAVVGQGGSEQFF
TRBV5-8	-	-	TRBJ1-1	TGTGCCAGCAGCTTGGACAGGGCCACTGAAGCTTTCTTT	CASSLDRATEAFF
TRBV30	-	TRBD2	TRBJ2-1	TGTGCCACGTCACTAGCGGGGATGGGCAATGAGCAGTTCTTC	CATSLAGMGNEQFF
TRBV11-2	-	-	TRBJ1-6	TGTGCCAGCAGCTTAGCCCAGGGTTGGCATTCACCCCTCCACTTT	CASSLAQGWHSPLHF
TRBV6-1	-	TRBD1	TRBJ1-6	TGTGCCAGCAGTGAAGTTGGACAGGGTAGATCACCCCTCCACTTT	CASSEVGQGRSPLHF
TRBV3-1/TRBV3-2	-	-	TRBJ2-2	TGTGCCAGCAGCCAACTCCCTGTTGGGCCTCTCAACACCGGGGAGCTGTTTTTT	CASSQLPVGPLNTGELFF
TRBV7-2	few	TRBD1	TRBJ2-5	TGTGCCACAGGACAGGGAGAGACCCAGTACTTC	CATGQGETQYF
TRBV7-9	-	-	TRBJ2-2	TGTGCCAGAAATTCACAGGGGGGGCACACCGGGGAGCTGTTTTTT	CARNSQGGHTGELFF
TRBV7-9	few	-	TRBJ1-6	TGTGCCAGCAGCCTAATTTCCGGGGACCGGGCGAGATCACCCCTCCACTTT	CASSLISGDRARSPLHF